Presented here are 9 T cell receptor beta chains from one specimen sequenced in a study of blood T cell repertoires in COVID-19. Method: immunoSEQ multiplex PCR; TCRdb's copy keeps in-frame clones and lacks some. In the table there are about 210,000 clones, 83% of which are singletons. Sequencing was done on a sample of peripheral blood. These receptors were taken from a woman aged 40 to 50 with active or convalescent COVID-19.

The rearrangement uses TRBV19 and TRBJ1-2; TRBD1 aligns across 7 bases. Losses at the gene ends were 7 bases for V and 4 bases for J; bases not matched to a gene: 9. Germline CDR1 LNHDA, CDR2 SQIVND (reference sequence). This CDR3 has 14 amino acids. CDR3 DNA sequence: TGTGCCAGTAAGGATGGACAGGAAGGCTATGGCTACACCTTC. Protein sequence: CASKDGQEGYGYTF.

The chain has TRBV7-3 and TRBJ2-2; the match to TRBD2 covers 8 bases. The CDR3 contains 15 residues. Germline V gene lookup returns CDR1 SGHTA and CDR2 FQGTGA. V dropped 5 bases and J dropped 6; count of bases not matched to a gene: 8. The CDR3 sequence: CASSPDGGGSGELFF. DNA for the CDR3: TGTGCCAGCAGCCCCGACGGGGGGGGCTCCGGGGAGCTGTTTTTT.

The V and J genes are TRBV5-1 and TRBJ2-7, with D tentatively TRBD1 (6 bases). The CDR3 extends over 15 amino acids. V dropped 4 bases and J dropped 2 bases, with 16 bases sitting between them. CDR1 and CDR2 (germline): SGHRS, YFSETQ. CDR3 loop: CASSPLPGQTYEQYF. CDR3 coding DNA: TGCGCCAGCAGCCCCCTCCCGGGACAAACCTACGAGCAGTACTTC.

The CDR3 nucleotides are TGTGCCAGCATGAAGGGGCTTTACGGCAATCAGCCCCAGCATTTT. It encodes CASMKGLYGNQPQHF. The chain uses TRBV28 and TRBJ1-5; tentatively, D is TRBD1 (5 bases). This CDR3 is built from 15 residues. The germline V gene has CDR1 MDHEN and CDR2 SYDVKM. Trimming took 7 bases from V and 2 from J, leaving 15 bases between them. Full variable domain (outside the CDR3, taken from reference TRBV28 and TRBJ1-5): DVKVTQSSRYLVKRTGEKVFLECVQDMDHENMFWYRQDPGLGLRLIYFSYDVKMKEKGDIPEGYSVSREKKERFSLILESASTNQTSMYLCASMKGLYGNQPQHFGDGTRLSIL.

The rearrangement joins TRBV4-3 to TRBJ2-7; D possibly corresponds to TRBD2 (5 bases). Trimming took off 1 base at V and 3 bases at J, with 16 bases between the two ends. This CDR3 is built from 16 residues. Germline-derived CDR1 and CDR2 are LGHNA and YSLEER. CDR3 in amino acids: CASSQGANAGLYEQYF. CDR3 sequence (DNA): TGCGCCAGCAGCCAAGGGGCGAACGCGGGTCTCTACGAGCAGTACTTC.

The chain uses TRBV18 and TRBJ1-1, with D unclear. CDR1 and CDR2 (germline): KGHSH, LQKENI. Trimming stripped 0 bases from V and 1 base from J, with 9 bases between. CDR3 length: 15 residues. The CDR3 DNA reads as TGTGCCAGCTCACCACCGTTAGGAGCGAACACTGAAGCTTTCTTT. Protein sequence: CASSPPLGANTEAFF.

The CDR3 is CASSQQTGGAYEQYF. The CDR3 nucleotides read TGTGCCAGCAGTCAACAGACAGGGGGCGCCTACGAGCAGTACTTC. V is TRBV28 and J is TRBJ2-7, with TRBD1 identical over 10 bases. The junction had 6 bases not matched to a gene; V was cut back by 5 bases and J by 2 bases. This CDR3 spans 15 amino acids. Germline values: CDR1 MDHEN, CDR2 SYDVKM.

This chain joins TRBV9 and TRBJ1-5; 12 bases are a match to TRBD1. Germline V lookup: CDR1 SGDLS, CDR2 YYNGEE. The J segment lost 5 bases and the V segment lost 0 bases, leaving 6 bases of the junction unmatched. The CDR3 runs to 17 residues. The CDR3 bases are TGTGCCAGCAGCGTAGGCCCCGGGGACAGGGGGCATCAGCCCCAGCATTTT. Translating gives CASSVGPGDRGHQPQHF.

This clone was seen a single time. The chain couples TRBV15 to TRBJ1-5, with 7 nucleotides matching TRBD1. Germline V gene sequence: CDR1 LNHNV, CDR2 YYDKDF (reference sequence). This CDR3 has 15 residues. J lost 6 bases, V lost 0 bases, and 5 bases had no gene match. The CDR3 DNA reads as TGTGCCACCAGCAGAGATTCAGGGGGAGGTCAGCCCCAGCATTTT. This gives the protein CATSRDSGGGQPQHF.